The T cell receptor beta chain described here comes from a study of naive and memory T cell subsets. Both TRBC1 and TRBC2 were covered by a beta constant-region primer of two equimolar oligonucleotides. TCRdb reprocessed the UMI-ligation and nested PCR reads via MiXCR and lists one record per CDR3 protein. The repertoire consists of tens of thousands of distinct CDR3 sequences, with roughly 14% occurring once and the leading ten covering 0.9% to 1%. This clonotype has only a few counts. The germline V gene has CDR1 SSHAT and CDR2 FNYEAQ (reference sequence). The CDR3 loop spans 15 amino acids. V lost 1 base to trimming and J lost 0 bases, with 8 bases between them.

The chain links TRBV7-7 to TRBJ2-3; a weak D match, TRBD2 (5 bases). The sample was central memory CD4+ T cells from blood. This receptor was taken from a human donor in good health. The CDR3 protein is CASSLVGGSTDTQYF. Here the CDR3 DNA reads TGTGCCAGCAGCTTAGTCGGCGGGAGCACAGATACGCAGTATTTT.